What follows are 17 T cell receptor beta chains derived from one specimen sequenced in a study of blood T cell repertoires in COVID-19. The method was immunoSEQ multiplex PCR; TCRdb's version includes in-frame clones alone and lacks a portion of them. Here the sample spans 110,000 or so clones, roughly 75% being singletons. The sequencing sample was made of peripheral blood. These receptors all stem from a human donor in a cohort sampled during active or convalescent COVID-19.

The V call is TRBV12-3 or TRBV12-4, the J call TRBJ2-7; perhaps TRBD1 as D (6 bases). With 5 bases removed from V and 6 bases from J, the gap between germline ends came to 14 bases. The CDR3 extends over 13 amino acids. The CDR3 protein is CASSLTGTTEQYF. CDR3 nucleotide sequence: TGTGCCAGCAGTCTAACCGGGACAACCGAGCAGTACTTC.

This chain uses TRBV7-8 with TRBJ2-7; maybe TRBD2 (6 bases). This CDR3 contains 14 residues. CDR1 and CDR2 (germline): SGHVS, FQNEAQ. With 6 bases removed from V and 3 bases from J, the gap between germline ends came to 15 bases. CDR3 sequence: CASSFNRENYEQYF. The CDR3, as DNA: TGTGCCAGCAGTTTCAACCGGGAGAACTACGAGCAGTACTTC.

This chain uses TRBV7-8 with TRBJ2-2, with TRBD2 matching 10 bases. The ends lost 3 bases at V and 5 bases at J; junction bases unmatched: 3. The CDR3 is 15 residues long. Germline CDR1 reads SGHVS; CDR2 reads FQNEAQ. CDR3 nucleotide sequence: TGTGCCAGCAGCTTCACTAGCGGGGCTACCGGGGAGCTGTTTTTT. Amino acids: CASSFTSGATGELFF.

The chain combines TRBV9 with TRBJ2-7, with 12 bases that match TRBD2. The CDR3 consists of 16 residues. V lost 4 bases to trimming and J lost 6 bases; unmatched junction nucleotides: 11. Germline V gives CDR1 SGDLS, CDR2 YYNGEE. The CDR3 sequence: CASSPRLAGVVSEQYF. The CDR3 coding sequence is TGTGCCAGCAGCCCACGACTAGCGGGAGTTGTAAGCGAGCAGTACTTC. The variable domain in full, completed from reference TRBV9 and TRBJ2-7, reads DSGVTQTPKHLITATGQRVTLRCSPRSGDLSVYWYQQSLDQGLQFLIQYYNGEERAKGNILERFSAQQFPDLHSELNLSSLELGDSALYFCASSPRLAGVVSEQYFGPGTRLTVT.

The V call is TRBV7-2, the J call TRBJ2-1, with D uncertain. CDR1 is SGHTA and CDR2 is FQGNSA in the germline V gene. Deletions cut 5 bases from V and 4 bases from J, with 6 bases between. The CDR3 runs 12 residues. The CDR3 reads CASSANYNEQFF. CDR3 bases: TGTGCCAGCAGCGCTAATTACAATGAGCAGTTCTTC.

V usage is TRBV28 and J usage is TRBJ2-7; 9 bases agree with TRBD2. The CDR3 contains 14 residues. Germline V lookup: CDR1 MDHEN, CDR2 SYDVKM. The trim removed 7 bases at V and 1 base at J, leaving 5 bases unmatched. The CDR3 spells CASNVAGDSYEQYF. DNA of the CDR3: TGTGCCAGCAATGTAGCGGGGGATTCCTACGAGCAGTACTTC. Full variable domain (remainder filled in from reference TRBV28 and TRBJ2-7): DVKVTQSSRYLVKRTGEKVFLECVQDMDHENMFWYRQDPGLGLRLIYFSYDVKMKEKGDIPEGYSVSREKKERFSLILESASTNQTSMYLCASNVAGDSYEQYFGPGTRLTVT.

This clone was counted once. The chain links TRBV4-1 to TRBJ2-7; 9 positions agree with TRBD2. Germline V gives CDR1 MGHRA, CDR2 YSYEKL. After removal of 3 bases from V and 4 bases from J, the junction contained 7 bases not matched to a gene. The CDR3 extends over 15 amino acids. In DNA, the CDR3 is TGCGCCAGCAGCCACACTAGCGGGCTTACATACGAGCAGTACTTC. Residues: CASSHTSGLTYEQYF.

The rearrangement joins TRBV7-2 to TRBJ2-1, with 8 bases matching TRBD2. The ends lost 1 base at V and 5 bases at J; junction bases unmatched: 10. The CDR3 runs to 17 residues. Germline V lookup: CDR1 SGHTA, CDR2 FQGNSA. The CDR3 DNA is TGTGCCAGCAGCTTAGGAGGGGCCAGCGGGGGCGACAATGAGCAGTTCTTC. This translates into CASSLGGASGGDNEQFF.

The V call is TRBV6-1, the J call TRBJ2-7; the D gene is possibly TRBD1 (8 bases). The CDR3 runs 15 residues. The germline CDR1 and CDR2 sequences are MNHNS and SASEGT. The V gene lost 2 bases and the J gene lost 4 bases, with 15 bases spanning the gap. This CDR3 reads CASSEYGQGGYEQYF. The CDR3 nucleotides are TGTGCCAGCAGTGAATATGGACAGGGAGGGTACGAGCAGTACTTC.

This clone occurred a few times. The rearrangement links TRBV6-5 to TRBJ1-5, with a possible D match to TRBD1 (6 bases). Germline V gives CDR1 MNHEY, CDR2 SVGAGI. The V end was cut by 6 bases, the J end by 4 bases, with 10 bases between. This CDR3 is 13 amino acids long. The CDR3 region has the DNA TGTGCCAGCAGGCTAACAGGGAATCAGCCCCAGCATTTT. Protein: CASRLTGNQPQHF.

This clone appeared a single time. Other DNA sequences in the sample encode the same CDR3. CDR3 protein: CASSVGSSYEQYF. CDR3 DNA: TGTGCCAGCAGCGTAGGGAGCTCCTACGAGCAGTACTTC. The V call is TRBV9, the J call TRBJ2-7; D is uncertain. Germline CDR1 is SGDLS and CDR2 is YYNGEE. With 0 bases removed from V and 0 bases from J, the gap between germline ends came to 4 bases. The CDR3 runs 13 residues.

V and J are TRBV28 and TRBJ1-2, with D possibly TRBD1 on 6 matching bases. Per germline, CDR1 MDHEN and CDR2 SYDVKM. The CDR3 is 15 residues long. Trimming took off 3 bases at V and 8 bases at J, with 19 bases between the two ends. CDR3 DNA: TGTGCCAGCAGTTTCCACAAGTTTAACAGGGTAGGCTACACCTTC. This sequence encodes CASSFHKFNRVGYTF.

V gene TRBV7-2 combines with J gene TRBJ2-7; D call uncertain. The V and J ends lost 1 base and 6 bases respectively, with 13 bases between them. The CDR3 loop spans 14 amino acids. CDR1 and CDR2 from the germline V gene are SGHTA and FQGNSA. Here the CDR3 reads CASSLDPTRSEQYF. The CDR3 nucleotides read TGTGCCAGCAGCTTAGATCCTACTCGCTCCGAGCAGTACTTC.

V usage is TRBV5-6 and J usage is TRBJ1-5; no clear D gene. V was pared by 4 bases and J by 0 bases, with 14 bases between. Germline V gene data show CDR1 as SGHDT and CDR2 as YYEEEE. The CDR3 covers 16 residues. Here the CDR3 DNA reads TGTGCCAGCAGCACGTTTTTGCAGGATAGCAATCAGCCCCAGCATTTT. This gives the protein CASSTFLQDSNQPQHF.

V and J are TRBV5-1 and TRBJ2-7; D remains ambiguous. This CDR3 contains 12 residues. The germline V gene encodes CDR1 SGHRS and CDR2 YFSETQ. V was pared by 4 bases and J by 1 base, with 6 bases between. The CDR3 DNA follows: TGCGCCAGCAGCCTTCCGTCCTACGAGCAGTACTTC. The encoded protein is CASSLPSYEQYF.

The chain combines TRBV4-3 with TRBJ2-7, with 8 bases aligning to TRBD1. Germline lookup yields CDR1 LGHNA and CDR2 YSLEER. Losses at the gene ends were 2 bases for V and 6 bases for J; bases not matched to a gene: 6. The CDR3 is made up of 14 amino acids. The CDR3 DNA reads as TGCGCCAGCAGCCAAAGGACAGGGATCCCCGAGCAGTACTTC. This sequence encodes CASSQRTGIPEQYF.

V and J are TRBV29-1 and TRBJ1-1; D not resolved. With 4 bases removed from V and 5 bases from J, the gap between germline ends came to 14 bases. The CDR3 sequence is 13 residues long. Germline V gene data show CDR1 as SQVTM and CDR2 as ANQGSEA. Here the CDR3 reads CSVASGGRTEAFF. The CDR3 region has the DNA TGCAGCGTTGCGTCGGGAGGGCGGACTGAAGCTTTCTTT.